This is a list of T cell receptor beta chains from one sample in a study of blood T cell repertoires in COVID-19. This table comes from immunoSEQ multiplex PCR, and its TCRdb copy is limited to in-frame clones, with some not included. The repertoire has around 300,000 clones, 88% of them found once; the top ten carry less than 3%. The sequenced sample was PBMCs or T cells enriched from blood (not recorded which). These receptors were taken from a woman aged 45-65 years who had recovered from COVID-19. Both conserved end residues are part of each CDR3. The D gene is left open where the match is weak. Clone size appears in some rows only: once, few, many, or a class for an expanded clone.

d_gene: TRBD2; v_gene: TRBV18; abundance: NA; j_gene: TRBJ2-7; CDR3nt: TGTGCCAGCTCACCAGGGATCGGCGGGAGGGATGCCGAGCAGTACTTC; CDR3aa: CASSPGIGGRDAEQYF
d_gene: TRBD1; v_gene: TRBV6-6; abundance: NA; j_gene: TRBJ1-1; CDR3nt: TGTGCCAGCAGTTTAGTACTTGAGGGGGCGAATTCAGCTTTCTTT; CDR3aa: CASSLVLEGANSAFF
d_gene: NA; v_gene: TRBV27; abundance: NA; j_gene: TRBJ2-1; CDR3nt: TGTGCCAGCAGTAGGAAAAGGGGTGAGCAGTTCTTC; CDR3aa: CASSRKRGEQFF
d_gene: NA; v_gene: TRBV6-2/TRBV6-3; abundance: NA; j_gene: TRBJ1-6; CDR3nt: TGTGCCAGCAGTTACTCAGGCCAGGGCTGGAGCTCCTATAATTCACCCCTCCACTTT; CDR3aa: CASSYSGQGWSSYNSPLHF
d_gene: NA; v_gene: TRBV6-5; abundance: NA; j_gene: TRBJ2-5; CDR3nt: TGTGCCAGCAGTAGTGGTAGCGGCGGAGAGACCCAGTACTTC; CDR3aa: CASSSGSGGETQYF
d_gene: TRBD2; v_gene: TRBV7-2; abundance: NA; j_gene: TRBJ2-1; CDR3nt: TGTGCCAGCAGGATCCCGGGAGGCCATGAGCAGTTCTTC; CDR3aa: CASRIPGGHEQFF
d_gene: NA; v_gene: TRBV19; abundance: NA; j_gene: TRBJ2-1; CDR3nt: TGTGCCAGTAGACCGCAACAGGGTCCGAGCTCCTACAATGAGCAGTTCTTC; CDR3aa: CASRPQQGPSSYNEQFF
d_gene: NA; v_gene: TRBV28; abundance: NA; j_gene: TRBJ2-3; CDR3nt: TGTGCCAGCAGTTTAGCGGGGCCTCTTTACACAGATACGCAGTATTTT; CDR3aa: CASSLAGPLYTDTQYF
d_gene: NA; v_gene: TRBV3-1/TRBV3-2; abundance: once; j_gene: TRBJ1-1; CDR3nt: TGTGCCAGCAGCCAAGCCCGCTCGAGCACGAACACTGAAGCTTTCTTT; CDR3aa: CASSQARSSTNTEAFF
d_gene: TRBD1; v_gene: TRBV7-9; abundance: NA; j_gene: TRBJ2-7; CDR3nt: TGTGCCAGCAGCTTTTGGACAGGGCTCGACGAGCAGTACTTC; CDR3aa: CASSFWTGLDEQYF
d_gene: TRBD1; v_gene: TRBV5-1; abundance: NA; j_gene: TRBJ2-3; CDR3nt: TGCGCCAGCACTCGAGGACAGGAAACAGATACGCAGTATTTT; CDR3aa: CASTRGQETDTQYF
d_gene: TRBD1; v_gene: TRBV4-2; abundance: NA; j_gene: TRBJ2-3; CDR3nt: TGTGCCAGCAGCCACCGACAGGGGGTGAGCACAGATACGCAGTATTTT; CDR3aa: CASSHRQGVSTDTQYF
d_gene: NA; v_gene: TRBV10-3; abundance: NA; j_gene: TRBJ1-1; CDR3nt: TGTGCCATCAGATACGACAGTGAAGCTTTCTTT; CDR3aa: CAIRYDSEAFF
d_gene: TRBD1; v_gene: TRBV3-1/TRBV3-2; abundance: NA; j_gene: TRBJ1-2; CDR3nt: TGTGCCAGCAGCCAAGAACGATTGGGACAGGGAATCGGCTACACCTTC; CDR3aa: CASSQERLGQGIGYTF
d_gene: NA; v_gene: TRBV7-6; abundance: once; j_gene: TRBJ2-3; CDR3nt: TGTGCCAGCAGCTTCTTGTCAGATACGCAGTATTTT; CDR3aa: CASSFLSDTQYF
d_gene: NA; v_gene: TRBV4-2; abundance: few; j_gene: TRBJ2-7; CDR3nt: TGTGCCAGCAGCAAGGGGGACAACTCCTACGAGCAGTACTTC; CDR3aa: CASSKGDNSYEQYF
d_gene: TRBD1; v_gene: TRBV18; abundance: NA; j_gene: TRBJ1-5; CDR3nt: TGTGCCAGCTCAGAAACTACAGGGGGTAACGGTCAGCCCCAGCATTTT; CDR3aa: CASSETTGGNGQPQHF
d_gene: NA; v_gene: TRBV7-2; abundance: NA; j_gene: TRBJ1-5; CDR3nt: TGTGCCAGCAGCTTAAGGGAGGATCAGCCCCAGCATTTT; CDR3aa: CASSLREDQPQHF
d_gene: NA; v_gene: TRBV7-2; abundance: NA; j_gene: TRBJ1-3; CDR3nt: TGTGCCAGCAGCTTAGCGGTCTACTCTGGAAACACCATATATTTT; CDR3aa: CASSLAVYSGNTIYF
d_gene: TRBD1; v_gene: TRBV28; abundance: NA; j_gene: TRBJ1-3; CDR3nt: TGTGCCAGCAGATCACAGGGGGCTGGAAACACCATATATTTT; CDR3aa: CASRSQGAGNTIYF
d_gene: NA; v_gene: TRBV7-3; abundance: NA; j_gene: TRBJ1-4; CDR3nt: TGTGCCAGCAGCTCCGGGGCTAATGAAAAACTGTTTTTT; CDR3aa: CASSSGANEKLFF
d_gene: NA; v_gene: TRBV12-5; abundance: NA; j_gene: TRBJ1-5; CDR3nt: TGTGCTAGTGGTGCGGATAGCAATCAGCCCCAGCATTTT; CDR3aa: CASGADSNQPQHF
d_gene: NA; v_gene: TRBV19; abundance: NA; j_gene: TRBJ1-1; CDR3nt: TGTGCCAGTACCTATCATCCAGGGGTACGCACTGAAGCTTTCTTT; CDR3aa: CASTYHPGVRTEAFF
d_gene: NA; v_gene: TRBV6-2/TRBV6-3; abundance: NA; j_gene: TRBJ1-5; CDR3nt: TGTGCCAGCAGTCACGGCCGAGGTAGCAATCAGCCCCAGCATTTT; CDR3aa: CASSHGRGSNQPQHF
d_gene: NA; v_gene: TRBV18; abundance: NA; j_gene: TRBJ1-3; CDR3nt: TGTGCCAGCTCACCACGAATGAAGACTTCACAAGATTCTGGAAACACCATATATTTT; CDR3aa: CASSPRMKTSQDSGNTIYF
d_gene: TRBD1; v_gene: TRBV7-2; abundance: NA; j_gene: TRBJ1-4; CDR3nt: TGTGCCAGCAGCCCGCCGGGACAGGCGAATGAAAAACTGTTTTTT; CDR3aa: CASSPPGQANEKLFF
d_gene: NA; v_gene: TRBV9; abundance: NA; j_gene: TRBJ2-7; CDR3nt: TGTGCCAGCAGCCCCAGGGATCCCTACGAGCAGTACTTC; CDR3aa: CASSPRDPYEQYF
d_gene: NA; v_gene: TRBV2; abundance: NA; j_gene: TRBJ2-1; CDR3nt: TGTGCCAGCAGTGATCGTGACACCCTCCTCAATGAGCAGTTCTTC; CDR3aa: CASSDRDTLLNEQFF
d_gene: TRBD1; v_gene: TRBV4-3; abundance: NA; j_gene: TRBJ2-1; CDR3nt: TGCGCCAGCAGCCAAGGAGCCAGGACAGGGAGGAATGAGCAGTTCTTC; CDR3aa: CASSQGARTGRNEQFF
d_gene: NA; v_gene: TRBV18; abundance: NA; j_gene: TRBJ2-5; CDR3nt: TGTGCCAGCTCACCATTCTTAGCGGAGTACCAAGAGACCCAGTACTTC; CDR3aa: CASSPFLAEYQETQYF
d_gene: NA; v_gene: TRBV30; abundance: NA; j_gene: TRBJ1-3; CDR3nt: TGTGCCTGGAGTATGGTTGGCACATACTCTGGAAACACCATATATTTT; CDR3aa: CAWSMVGTYSGNTIYF
d_gene: TRBD1; v_gene: TRBV7-8; abundance: NA; j_gene: TRBJ2-1; CDR3nt: TGTGCCAGCAGCTTAGCATTGGGACAGGGGCTCTACAATGAGCAGTTCTTC; CDR3aa: CASSLALGQGLYNEQFF
d_gene: TRBD2; v_gene: TRBV7-9; abundance: NA; j_gene: TRBJ2-3; CDR3nt: TGTGCCAGCAGCGCAAGACTAGCGGAAATAACAGATACGCAGTATTTT; CDR3aa: CASSARLAEITDTQYF
d_gene: NA; v_gene: TRBV4-3; abundance: few; j_gene: TRBJ1-2; CDR3nt: TGCGCCAGCAGCCAAGATCGCAGAGGGCTCGCTAACTATGGCTACACCTTC; CDR3aa: CASSQDRRGLANYGYTF
d_gene: NA; v_gene: TRBV9; abundance: NA; j_gene: TRBJ1-1; CDR3nt: TGTGCCAGCAGCGTGAGACAGGACCTGAACACTGAAGCTTTCTTT; CDR3aa: CASSVRQDLNTEAFF
d_gene: NA; v_gene: TRBV14; abundance: NA; j_gene: TRBJ2-2; CDR3nt: TGTGCCAGCAGCCAAGTCCGTGCGAACACCGGGGAGCTGTTTTTT; CDR3aa: CASSQVRANTGELFF
d_gene: TRBD1; v_gene: TRBV19; abundance: NA; j_gene: TRBJ1-2; CDR3nt: TGTGCCAGTAGGCTGGGACAGGGTATCTATGGCTACACCTTC; CDR3aa: CASRLGQGIYGYTF
d_gene: NA; v_gene: TRBV7-9; abundance: NA; j_gene: TRBJ2-6; CDR3nt: TGTGCCATCACCCGGGGGTCAAGCTCTGGGGCCAACGTCCTGACTTTC; CDR3aa: CAITRGSSSGANVLTF
d_gene: NA; v_gene: TRBV12-5; abundance: NA; j_gene: TRBJ1-1; CDR3nt: TGTGCTAGTGGTTTCTCCATCCCGGGACTTCGGACGGCCACTGAAGCTTTCTTT; CDR3aa: CASGFSIPGLRTATEAFF
d_gene: TRBD1; v_gene: TRBV7-3; abundance: NA; j_gene: TRBJ1-1; CDR3nt: TGTGCCAGCAGCCCCAATACAGGGGAACGGGCTTTCTTT; CDR3aa: CASSPNTGERAFF
d_gene: TRBD1; v_gene: TRBV14; abundance: NA; j_gene: TRBJ2-3; CDR3nt: TGTGCCAGCAGCCAAGATTATGGGACAGGGGTTCTCGATACGCAGTATTTT; CDR3aa: CASSQDYGTGVLDTQYF
d_gene: TRBD1; v_gene: TRBV5-1; abundance: NA; j_gene: TRBJ1-6; CDR3nt: TGCGCCAGCAGCTCGGGGACAGGGGTAAATTCACCCCTCCACTTT; CDR3aa: CASSSGTGVNSPLHF
d_gene: NA; v_gene: TRBV6-5; abundance: once; j_gene: TRBJ1-1; CDR3nt: TGTGCCAGCAGTTACGCCCGGCAGGGAAGGGCAGCTTTCTTT; CDR3aa: CASSYARQGRAAFF
d_gene: NA; v_gene: TRBV28; abundance: NA; j_gene: TRBJ1-4; CDR3nt: TGTGCCAGCAGTTTCCTCCAGGCAACTAATGAAAAACTGTTTTTT; CDR3aa: CASSFLQATNEKLFF
d_gene: NA; v_gene: TRBV14; abundance: NA; j_gene: TRBJ1-2; CDR3nt: TGTGCCAGCAGCCAAGTCCAGGGGTTTGGCTACACCTTC; CDR3aa: CASSQVQGFGYTF
d_gene: NA; v_gene: TRBV10-3; abundance: NA; j_gene: TRBJ1-1; CDR3nt: TGTGCCATCAGTGATTATAAGAACACTGAAGCTTTCTTT; CDR3aa: CAISDYKNTEAFF
d_gene: NA; v_gene: TRBV7-2; abundance: NA; j_gene: TRBJ1-1; CDR3nt: TGTGCCAGCAGCCAAAACGGGGGGTATGGCACTGAAGCTTTCTTT; CDR3aa: CASSQNGGYGTEAFF
d_gene: TRBD1; v_gene: TRBV6-5; abundance: NA; j_gene: TRBJ1-4; CDR3nt: TGTGCCAGCAGTTACGGGACAGCGCTTAATGAAAAACTGTTTTTT; CDR3aa: CASSYGTALNEKLFF
d_gene: NA; v_gene: TRBV7-2; abundance: NA; j_gene: TRBJ2-3; CDR3nt: TGTGCCAGCAGCCGGGGGACAGCTAGCACAGATACGCAGTATTTT; CDR3aa: CASSRGTASTDTQYF
d_gene: NA; v_gene: TRBV28; abundance: NA; j_gene: TRBJ1-2; CDR3nt: TGTGCCAGCAGTCTGGGGGGGGCCGGCGACTATGGCTACACCTTC; CDR3aa: CASSLGGAGDYGYTF
d_gene: TRBD1; v_gene: TRBV7-9; abundance: once; j_gene: TRBJ1-1; CDR3nt: TGTGCCAGTATGGGACAGAAGAACACTGAAGCTTTCTTT; CDR3aa: CASMGQKNTEAFF
d_gene: NA; v_gene: TRBV12-3/TRBV12-4; abundance: NA; j_gene: TRBJ1-1; CDR3nt: TGTGCCAGCACCATGACACTGAACACTGAAGCTTTCTTT; CDR3aa: CASTMTLNTEAFF
d_gene: TRBD2; v_gene: TRBV11-2; abundance: NA; j_gene: TRBJ2-1; CDR3nt: TGTGCCAGCAGCTTAGTGCCAGCGGGAGGGAATGAGCAGTTCTTC; CDR3aa: CASSLVPAGGNEQFF
d_gene: TRBD2; v_gene: TRBV2; abundance: NA; j_gene: TRBJ2-2; CDR3nt: TGTGCCAGCAGGGAGACTAGCGGGATCATCACCGGGGAGCTGTTTTTT; CDR3aa: CASRETSGIITGELFF
d_gene: TRBD1; v_gene: TRBV5-1; abundance: NA; j_gene: TRBJ1-2; CDR3nt: TGCGCCAGCAGCACGGGACAGCCGAACTATGGCTACACCTTC; CDR3aa: CASSTGQPNYGYTF
d_gene: TRBD2; v_gene: TRBV11-1; abundance: NA; j_gene: TRBJ2-7; CDR3nt: TGTGCCAGCAGCTCCACTTCTAGCGGGAGTATCTACGAGCAGTACTTC; CDR3aa: CASSSTSSGSIYEQYF
d_gene: TRBD1; v_gene: TRBV5-1; abundance: NA; j_gene: TRBJ2-1; CDR3nt: TGCGCCAGCAGCTTCCCAACCGCAGGACAGGGTCAGGATGAGCAGTTCTTC; CDR3aa: CASSFPTAGQGQDEQFF
d_gene: TRBD1; v_gene: TRBV4-1; abundance: NA; j_gene: TRBJ1-5; CDR3nt: TGCGCCAGCAGCCAAATAGGACAGGGGTATCAGCCCCAGCATTTT; CDR3aa: CASSQIGQGYQPQHF
d_gene: NA; v_gene: TRBV5-6; abundance: NA; j_gene: TRBJ1-2; CDR3nt: TGTGCCAGCAGCTTGGCGGGGGATGGCTACACCTTC; CDR3aa: CASSLAGDGYTF